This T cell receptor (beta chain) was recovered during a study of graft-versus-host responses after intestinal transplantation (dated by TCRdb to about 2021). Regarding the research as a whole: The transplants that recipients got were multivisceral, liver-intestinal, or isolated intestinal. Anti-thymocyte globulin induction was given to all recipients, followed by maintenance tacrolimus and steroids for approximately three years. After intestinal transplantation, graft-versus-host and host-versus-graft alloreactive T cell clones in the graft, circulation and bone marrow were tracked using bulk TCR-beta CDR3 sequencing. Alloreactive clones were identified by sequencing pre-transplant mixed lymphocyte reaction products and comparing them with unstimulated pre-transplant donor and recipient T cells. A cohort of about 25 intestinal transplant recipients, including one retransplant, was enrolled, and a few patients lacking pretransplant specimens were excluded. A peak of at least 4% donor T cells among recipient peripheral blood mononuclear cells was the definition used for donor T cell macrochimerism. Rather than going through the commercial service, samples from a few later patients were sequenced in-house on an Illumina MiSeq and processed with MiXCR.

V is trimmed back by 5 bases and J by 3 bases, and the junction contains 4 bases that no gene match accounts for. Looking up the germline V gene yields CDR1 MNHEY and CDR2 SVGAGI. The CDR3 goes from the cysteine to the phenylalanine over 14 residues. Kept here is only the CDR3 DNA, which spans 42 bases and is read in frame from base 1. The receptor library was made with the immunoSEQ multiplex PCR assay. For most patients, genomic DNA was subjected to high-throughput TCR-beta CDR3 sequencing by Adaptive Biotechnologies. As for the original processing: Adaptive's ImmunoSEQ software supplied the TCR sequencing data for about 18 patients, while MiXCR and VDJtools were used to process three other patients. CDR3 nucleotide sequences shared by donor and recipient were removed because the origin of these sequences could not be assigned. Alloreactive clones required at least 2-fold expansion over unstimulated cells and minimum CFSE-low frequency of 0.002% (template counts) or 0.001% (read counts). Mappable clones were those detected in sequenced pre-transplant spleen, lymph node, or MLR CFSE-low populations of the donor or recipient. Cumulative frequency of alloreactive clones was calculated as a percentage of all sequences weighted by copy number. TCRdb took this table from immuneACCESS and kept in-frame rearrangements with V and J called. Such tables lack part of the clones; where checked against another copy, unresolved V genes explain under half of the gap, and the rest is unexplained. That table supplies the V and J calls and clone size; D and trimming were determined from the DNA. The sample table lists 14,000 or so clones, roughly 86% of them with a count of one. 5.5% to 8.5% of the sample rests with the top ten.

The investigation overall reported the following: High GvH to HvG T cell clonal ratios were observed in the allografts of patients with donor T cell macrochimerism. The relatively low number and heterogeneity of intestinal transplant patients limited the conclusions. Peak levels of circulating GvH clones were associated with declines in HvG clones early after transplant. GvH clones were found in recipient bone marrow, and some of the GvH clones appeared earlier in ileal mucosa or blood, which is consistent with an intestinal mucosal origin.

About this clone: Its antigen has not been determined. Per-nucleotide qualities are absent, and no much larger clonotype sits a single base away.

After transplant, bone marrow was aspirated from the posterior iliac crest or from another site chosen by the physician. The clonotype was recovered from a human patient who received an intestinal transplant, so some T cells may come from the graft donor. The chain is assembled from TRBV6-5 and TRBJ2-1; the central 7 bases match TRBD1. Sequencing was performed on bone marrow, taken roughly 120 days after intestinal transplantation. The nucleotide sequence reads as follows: TGTGCCAGCAGTACCGGGACAGACTACAATGAGCAGTTCTTC. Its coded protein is CASSTGTDYNEQFF.